A selection of T cell receptor beta chains follows, all from one sample in a study of T cell repertoires in cytomegalovirus infection. TCRdb reprocessed the reads via MiXCR and lists one record per CDR3 protein. The data show approximately 150,000 distinct CDR3 sequences, approximately 17% seen once. The sequenced sample consisted of CD8+ T cells from PBMCs. These receptors originate from a human donor in good health (CMV status not recorded). Some clones in this sample may be carry-over from other donors' samples. The CDR3 runs from the conserved cysteine through the conserved F or W. The D gene is left open where the match is weak. The size field is filled for only some rows; it gives once, few, many or a size class.

size	V	length	J	D	CDR3	DNA
NA	TRBV6-2/TRBV6-3	16	TRBJ2-5	TRBD2	CASTPGGRALEETQYF	TGTGCCAGCACTCCCGGCGGGAGGGCCTTGGAAGAGACCCAGTACTTC
few	TRBV7-2	15	TRBJ2-1	TRBD1	CASSLNRGPYNEQFF	TGTGCCAGCAGCTTAAACAGGGGCCCCTACAATGAGCAGTTCTTC
NA	TRBV7-6	14	TRBJ1-5	TRBD1	CASSRDRGDQPQHF	TGTGCCAGCAGCCGCGACAGGGGAGATCAGCCCCAGCATTTT
NA	TRBV4-3	14	TRBJ2-1	NA	CASSQAQVLGEQFF	TGCGCCAGCAGCCAAGCGCAAGTACTTGGTGAGCAGTTCTTC
NA	TRBV20-1	15	TRBJ2-7	NA	CSAREGAASSYEQYF	TGCAGTGCTAGAGAAGGGGCCGCCTCATCCTACGAGCAGTACTTC
NA	TRBV7-4	11	TRBJ2-7	NA	CASRSTYEQYF	TGTGCCAGCAGGTCAACTTACGAGCAGTACTTC
NA	TRBV14	15	TRBJ2-7	NA	CASSQDLALSYEQYF	TGTGCCAGCAGCCAAGATCTGGCCCTCTCCTACGAGCAGTACTTC
few	TRBV6-2/TRBV6-3	15	TRBJ1-1	NA	CASSLGGHGNTEAFF	TGTGCCAGCAGTCTAGGGGGTCACGGGAACACTGAAGCTTTCTTT
NA	TRBV6-1	12	TRBJ2-5	NA	CASFRVGGTQYF	TGTGCCTCGTTCAGAGTGGGAGGGACCCAGTACTTC
many	TRBV7-9	15	TRBJ1-5	NA	CASSPREGGNQPQHF	TGTGCCAGCAGCCCACGGGAGGGGGGCAATCAGCCCCAGCATTTT
NA	TRBV7-6	14	TRBJ2-7	TRBD1	CASSLGTDSYEQYF	TGTGCCAGCAGCTTGGGGACAGACTCCTACGAGCAGTACTTC
NA	TRBV20-1	13	TRBJ2-7	NA	CSARADNNYEQYF	TGCAGTGCTAGAGCAGATAATAACTACGAGCAGTACTTC
few	TRBV12-5	15	TRBJ2-7	TRBD1	CASGLPRTGGYEQYF	TGTGCTAGTGGTTTGCCGAGGACAGGGGGCTACGAGCAGTACTTC
few	TRBV28	14	TRBJ1-5	NA	CASSSARGNQPQHF	TGTGCCAGCAGTTCGGCCAGGGGAAATCAGCCCCAGCATTTT
NA	TRBV6-8	16	TRBJ1-1	NA	CASSYSKDTMNTEAFF	TGTGCCAGCAGTTACTCCAAGGACACTATGAACACTGAAGCTTTCTTT
few	TRBV12-3/TRBV12-4	14	TRBJ1-3	NA	CASIYEGAGNTIYF	TGTGCCAGCATCTATGAGGGGGCTGGAAACACCATATATTTT
NA	TRBV7-6	11	TRBJ2-7	NA	CASSLQDEQYF	TGTGCCAGCAGCTTACAGGACGAGCAGTACTTC
few	TRBV27	16	TRBJ2-1	NA	CASSLSTGSSYNEQFF	TGTGCCAGCAGTTTATCGACCGGGAGTAGCTACAATGAGCAGTTCTTC
few	TRBV12-3/TRBV12-4	14	TRBJ1-2	NA	CASSSGRRSYGYTF	TGTGCCAGCAGTTCGGGCAGGAGGTCCTATGGCTACACCTTC
NA	TRBV10-3	17	TRBJ2-2	NA	CAISAFPGGRDTGELFF	TGTGCCATCAGTGCTTTTCCGGGGGGCAGGGACACCGGGGAGCTGTTTTTT
few	TRBV11-2	14	TRBJ2-3	NA	CASSLAGEEDTQYF	TGTGCCAGCAGCTTAGCCGGGGAGGAAGATACGCAGTATTTT
NA	TRBV6-2/TRBV6-3	15	TRBJ2-3	NA	CASSYYRGATDTQYF	TGTGCCAGCAGTTACTATAGGGGGGCGACAGATACGCAGTATTTT
NA	TRBV7-2	13	TRBJ1-3	NA	CASSLSSGNTIYF	TGTGCCAGCAGCTTAAGCTCTGGAAACACCATATATTTT
few	TRBV6-5	13	TRBJ1-1	NA	CASSPRLNTEAFF	TGTGCCAGCAGTCCCCGCTTGAACACTGAAGCTTTCTTT
few	TRBV28	12	TRBJ2-1	NA	CASSNSYNEQFF	TGTGCCAGCAGTAACTCCTACAATGAGCAGTTCTTC
few	TRBV6-2/TRBV6-3	14	TRBJ1-5	TRBD1	CASSWDRDNQPQHF	TGTGCCAGCAGTTGGGACAGAGACAATCAGCCCCAGCATTTT